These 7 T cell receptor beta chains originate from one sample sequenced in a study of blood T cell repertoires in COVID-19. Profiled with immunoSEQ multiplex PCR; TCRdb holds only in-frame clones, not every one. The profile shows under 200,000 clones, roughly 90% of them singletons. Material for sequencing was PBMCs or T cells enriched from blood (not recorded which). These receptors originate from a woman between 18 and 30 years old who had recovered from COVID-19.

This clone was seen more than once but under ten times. The CDR3 is CASRSTGVNTEAFF. Here the CDR3 DNA reads TGTGCCAGCAGGTCCACAGGGGTGAACACTGAAGCTTTCTTT. The gene calls are TRBV7-3 and TRBJ1-1, with 7 positions matching TRBD1. V shed 6 bases and J 0 bases; nucleotides not matched to a gene: 4. Germline V lookup: CDR1 SGHTA, CDR2 FQGTGA. The CDR3 spans 14 residues.

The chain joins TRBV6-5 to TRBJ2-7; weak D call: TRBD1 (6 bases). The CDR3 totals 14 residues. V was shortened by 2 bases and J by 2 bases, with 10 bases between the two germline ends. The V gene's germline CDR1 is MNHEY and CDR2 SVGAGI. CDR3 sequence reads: CASSYGRGTYEQYF. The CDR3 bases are TGTGCCAGCAGTTACGGCAGGGGAACCTACGAGCAGTACTTC.

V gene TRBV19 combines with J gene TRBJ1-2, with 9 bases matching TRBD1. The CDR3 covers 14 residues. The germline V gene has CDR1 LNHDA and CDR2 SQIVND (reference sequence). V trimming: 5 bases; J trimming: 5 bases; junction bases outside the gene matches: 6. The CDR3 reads CASSVGTGKYGYTF. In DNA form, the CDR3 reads TGTGCCAGTAGTGTTGGGACAGGGAAATATGGCTACACCTTC.

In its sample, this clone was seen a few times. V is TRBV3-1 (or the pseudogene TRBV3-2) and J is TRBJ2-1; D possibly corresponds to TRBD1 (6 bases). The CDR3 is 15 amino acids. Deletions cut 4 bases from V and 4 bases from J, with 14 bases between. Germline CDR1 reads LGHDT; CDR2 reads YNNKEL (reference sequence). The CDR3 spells CASSPTRDTYNEQFF. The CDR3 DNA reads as TGTGCCAGCAGCCCCACGAGGGACACTTACAATGAGCAGTTCTTC.

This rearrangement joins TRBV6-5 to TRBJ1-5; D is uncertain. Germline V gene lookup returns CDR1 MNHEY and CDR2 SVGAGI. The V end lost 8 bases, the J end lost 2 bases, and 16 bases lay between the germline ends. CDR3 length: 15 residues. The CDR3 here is CASSRDPAGNQPQHF. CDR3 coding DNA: TGTGCCAGCTCTAGAGACCCAGCCGGCAATCAGCCCCAGCATTTT.

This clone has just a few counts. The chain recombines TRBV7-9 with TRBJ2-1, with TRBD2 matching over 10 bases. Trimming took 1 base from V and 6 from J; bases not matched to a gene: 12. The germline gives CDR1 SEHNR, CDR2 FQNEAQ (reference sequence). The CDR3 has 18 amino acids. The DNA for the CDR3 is TGTGCCAGCAGCTTAGTGGGGGCTAGCGGGAGCCTTACCAATGAGCAGTTCTTC. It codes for CASSLVGASGSLTNEQFF.

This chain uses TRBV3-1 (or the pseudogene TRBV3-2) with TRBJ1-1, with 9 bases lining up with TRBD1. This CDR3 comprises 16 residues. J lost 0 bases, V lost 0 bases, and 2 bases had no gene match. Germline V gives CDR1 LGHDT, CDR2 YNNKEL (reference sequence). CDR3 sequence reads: CASSQDWTGVNTEAFF. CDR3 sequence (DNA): TGTGCCAGCAGCCAAGACTGGACAGGGGTGAACACTGAAGCTTTCTTT.